This T cell receptor (beta chain) was obtained from a study of cytomegalovirus exposure and HLA in healthy donors. PCR involved 60 Vbeta and 13 Jbeta primers. Method: immunoSEQ multiplex PCR; TCRdb's copy keeps in-frame clones and lacks some. The sample yields around 89,000 clones, around three quarters seen once. This clonotype was sampled from a man aged 40-55 years in good health and CMV-seronegative. The sequencing input was PBMCs.

The CDR3 sequence: CSVEEAGWNTIYF. The CDR3 coding sequence is TGCAGCGTTGAAGAGGCAGGGTGGAACACCATATATTTT. J is TRBJ1-3 and V is TRBV29-1, with D perhaps TRBD1 (5 bases). Germline values: CDR1 SQVTM, CDR2 ANQGSEA. The V end lost 0 bases, the J end lost 7 bases, and 10 bases lay between the germline ends. The CDR3 totals 13 residues.